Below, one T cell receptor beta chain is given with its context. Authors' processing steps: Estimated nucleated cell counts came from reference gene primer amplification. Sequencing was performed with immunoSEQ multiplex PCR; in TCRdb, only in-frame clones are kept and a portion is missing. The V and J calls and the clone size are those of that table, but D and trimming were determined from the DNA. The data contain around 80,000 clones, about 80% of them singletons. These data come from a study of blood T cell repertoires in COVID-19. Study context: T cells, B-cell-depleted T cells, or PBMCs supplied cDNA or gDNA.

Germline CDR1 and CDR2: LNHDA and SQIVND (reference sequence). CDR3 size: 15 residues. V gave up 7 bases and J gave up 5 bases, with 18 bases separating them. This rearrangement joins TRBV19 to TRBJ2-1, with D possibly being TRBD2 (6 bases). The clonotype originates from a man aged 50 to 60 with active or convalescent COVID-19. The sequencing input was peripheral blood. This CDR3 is CASIPSTGGNNEQFF. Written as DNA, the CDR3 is TGTGCCAGTATCCCAAGCACCGGGGGAAACAATGAGCAGTTCTTC.